The present TCR beta chain was sequenced within a study of cytomegalovirus exposure and HLA in healthy donors. Overall study results and limits: The authors enumerated under 200 TCR beta chains as linked to cytomegalovirus.

V was pared by 0 bases and J by 6 bases, with 12 bases between. Looked up from germline, CDR1 is SGHRS and CDR2 is YFSETQ. The CDR3 extends over 14 amino acids. Sequencing was performed with immunoSEQ multiplex PCR; in TCRdb, only in-frame clones are kept and a portion is missing. The profile shows some 200,000 clones, 75% to 95% of them singletons. This clone was found a few times. Antigen: not known. The sequencing input was PBMCs. The source of this sequence is a woman aged 18-29 years in good health and CMV-seronegative. The chain joins TRBV5-1 to TRBJ1-2; D possibly corresponds to TRBD1 (6 bases). The CDR3 DNA sequence: TGCGCCAGCAGCTTGGAGGGGACACTCGATGGCTACACCTTC. Encoded protein: CASSLEGTLDGYTF.